This entry lists 28 T cell receptor beta chains sequenced from one sample in a study of radiotherapy plus CTLA-4 blockade in lung cancer. Sequenced by immunoSEQ multiplex PCR; TCRdb stores in-frame clones only, minus some. The repertoire holds about 67,000 clones, with 60% to 80% as singletons. The material sequenced was peripheral blood, taken from a patient treated with radiotherapy plus ipilimumab. The source is a human donor with non-small cell lung cancer whose response to radiotherapy plus ipilimumab could not be evaluated. Some clones in this sample may be carry-over from other donors' samples.

About this clone itself: An end of the junction does not agree with germline; a read error may underlie this. This chain joins TRBV6-1 and TRBJ1-6; maybe TRBD1 (5 bases). Germline values: CDR1 MNHNS, CDR2 SASEGT. The CDR3 consists of 12 residues. CDR3 DNA: TGTGCCAGCAGTGAAGGGCCGGGGGTTCGGGACTTT. This translates into CASSEGPGVRDF.

By sample fraction, this clone is medium-sized (0.01 to 0.1%). The chain joins TRBV4-1 to TRBJ1-5, with no clear D. Germline V gene data show CDR1 as MGHRA and CDR2 as YSYEKL. The CDR3 consists of 15 residues. The V end lost 4 bases, the J end lost 2 bases, and 12 bases lay between the germline ends. In DNA, the CDR3 is TGCGCCAGCAGCCCCCGGGAGGAAGGCAATCAGCCCCAGCATTTT. Translation gives CASSPREEGNQPQHF.

The chain is built from TRBV9 and TRBJ2-2; D remains unclear. The ends were cut back, 8 bases at V and 2 bases at J, with 7 bases in the middle. The CDR3 is made up of 12 amino acids. Per germline, CDR1 SGDLS and CDR2 YYNGEE. This chain's CDR3 is CARPVNTGELFF. CDR3 in DNA: TGTGCCAGGCCAGTAAACACCGGGGAGCTGTTTTTT.

The V gene is TRBV27, the J gene TRBJ1-1, with 8 nucleotides matching TRBD1. The CDR3 is 13 amino acids. Germline values: CDR1 MNHEY, CDR2 SMNVEV (reference sequence). Trimming removed 4 bases from V and 11 bases from J; junction bases left unmatched: 9. The CDR3 region has the DNA TGTGCCAGCAGTTCGGCAGGGGGCTACCAGGCTTTCTTT. As protein: CASSSAGGYQAFF.

V is TRBV2 and J is TRBJ1-4; D is ambiguous. This CDR3 contains 14 residues. The germline CDR1 and CDR2 sequences are SNHLY and FYNNEI. V lost 4 bases to trimming and J lost 4 bases, with 10 bases between them. Written as DNA, the CDR3 is TGTGCCAGCAGTGGGCAGGCTATTAATGAAAAACTGTTTTTT. Protein sequence: CASSGQAINEKLFF.

The chain joins TRBV5-1 to TRBJ2-3, with D possibly matching TRBD2 (5 bases). The germline V and J ends were trimmed by 3 bases and 4 bases, with 18 bases remaining between them. This CDR3 region has 16 residues. Germline CDR1 is SGHRS and CDR2 is YFSETQ. As DNA, the CDR3 is TGCGCCAGCAGCTCCCGACTAAGCGCAGCGGCAGATACGCAGTATTTT. It yields the protein CASSSRLSAAADTQYF.

The J gene is TRBJ2-5, the V gene TRBV9, with 13 bases identical to TRBD2. V lost 4 bases and J lost 1; bases outside the gene matches: 4. CDR1 is SGDLS and CDR2 is YYNGEE in the germline V gene. This CDR3 comprises 16 residues. The DNA for the CDR3 is TGTGCCAGCAGCCCTCGACTAGCGGGGGGCCAAGAGACCCAGTACTTC. Protein: CASSPRLAGGQETQYF.

This sequence joins TRBV28 and TRBJ1-2; unclear D gene. The V and J ends lost 4 bases and 6 bases respectively, with 6 bases between them. CDR3 length equals 11 residues. The germline V gene encodes CDR1 MDHEN and CDR2 SYDVKM. CDR3 in DNA: TGTGCCAGCAGTTCCAGGAATGGCTACACCTTC. It translates to CASSSRNGYTF.

This chain links TRBV28 with TRBJ1-1; a weak D match, TRBD1 (5 bases). Trimming removed 1 base at V and 4 bases at J, with 10 bases between. Germline V lookup: CDR1 MDHEN, CDR2 SYDVKM. This CDR3 contains 14 residues. In DNA, the CDR3 is TGTGCCAGCAGTTTATTCGCAGGGTTCACTGAAGCTTTCTTT. Encoded protein: CASSLFAGFTEAFF.

The V and J genes are TRBV6-5 and TRBJ1-5; 10 nucleotides line up with TRBD1. The CDR3 covers 14 residues. Per germline, CDR1 MNHEY and CDR2 SVGAGI. The J segment lost 7 bases and the V segment lost 2 bases, leaving 2 bases of the junction unmatched. The CDR3 reads CASSYRTGGQPQHF. CDR3 coding DNA: TGTGCCAGCAGTTACAGGACAGGGGGACAGCCCCAGCATTTT.

The rearrangement joins TRBV4-1 to TRBJ2-2, with 7 bases aligning to TRBD1. The CDR3 covers 17 residues. The junction had 11 bases not matched to a gene; V was cut back by 3 bases and J by 4 bases. Germline assignment: CDR1 MGHRA and CDR2 YSYEKL. The chain's CDR3 is CASSHRAGGPITGELFF. DNA for the CDR3: TGCGCCAGCAGCCACCGCGCAGGGGGACCCATCACCGGGGAGCTGTTTTTT.

V is TRBV9 and J is TRBJ1-6; weak D call: TRBD1 (6 bases). The CDR3 is made up of 17 amino acids. CDR1 is SGDLS, CDR2 YYNGEE, per germline. The germline V and J ends were trimmed by 0 bases and 8 bases, with 18 bases remaining between them. CDR3 in DNA: TGTGCCAGCAGCGTAGGGGGAGGGCAGGGGCTCCATTCACCCCTCCACTTT. Residues: CASSVGGGQGLHSPLHF.

The chain couples TRBV7-2 to TRBJ2-7; D not resolved. Trimming took 4 bases from V and 7 from J, leaving 17 bases between them. CDR3 length: 14 amino acids. From germline, CDR1 is SGHTA and CDR2 FQGNSA. The CDR3 nucleotides read TGTGCCAGCAGCTCCTTTCCAGGAAAAACGGAGCAGTACTTC. This encodes CASSSFPGKTEQYF.

The chain has TRBV4-1 and TRBJ2-1; possible D gene TRBD2, 5 bases. This CDR3 is 16 amino acids long. CDR1 and CDR2 from the germline V gene are MGHRA and YSYEKL. The germline V and J ends were trimmed by 0 bases and 0 bases, with 9 bases remaining between them. The CDR3 DNA reads as TGCGCCAGCAGCCAAGAGAAGCGGAGCTCCTACAATGAGCAGTTCTTC. Its protein product is CASSQEKRSSYNEQFF.

In nucleotides, the CDR3 is TGTGCCAGCAGTTTCGGGGGGACTGGGAAGGATGAGCAGTTCTTC. Residues: CASSFGGTGKDEQFF. This chain connects TRBV28 to TRBJ2-1, with 7 nucleotides matching TRBD2. Trimming removed 3 bases from V and 8 bases from J; junction bases left unmatched: 10. The CDR3 runs 15 residues. Germline values: CDR1 MDHEN, CDR2 SYDVKM.

This chain joins TRBV2 and TRBJ2-1, with TRBD2 matching over 13 bases. CDR1 SNHLY and CDR2 FYNNEI come from the germline V gene. V was clipped by 10 bases and J by 5 bases; unmatched bases: 2. The CDR3 is 13 residues long. CDR3 nucleotide sequence: TGTGCCACCGGGACTAGCGGGGACAATGAGCAGTTCTTC. Its protein is CATGTSGDNEQFF.

The chain is built from TRBV5-6 and TRBJ1-6, with TRBD1 as a possible D gene (5 bases). There are 15 residues in the CDR3. V was clipped by 1 base and J by 6 bases, with 11 bases between them. Germline lookup yields CDR1 SGHDT and CDR2 YYEEEE. DNA for the CDR3: TGTGCCAGCAGCTTGAGGGGTGTCGGTAATTCACCCCTCCACTTT. Protein: CASSLRGVGNSPLHF.

The CDR3 nucleotides read TGTGCCAGCAGCACGGATACTCAACCTAGTACGCAGTATTTT. Translating gives CASSTDTQPSTQYF. This rearrangement joins TRBV11-2 to TRBJ2-3; D gene ambiguous. There are 14 residues in the CDR3. Germline CDR1 and CDR2: SGHAT and FQNNGV. The V end lost 5 bases, the J end lost 8 bases, and 17 bases lay between the germline ends.

The chain has TRBV18 and TRBJ2-1; 7 bases agree with TRBD1. Germline assignment: CDR1 KGHSH and CDR2 LQKENI. The length of the CDR3 is 15 residues. V dropped 5 bases and J dropped 0; count of bases not matched to a gene: 4. The CDR3 nucleotides read TGTGCCAGCTCAAGCCCAGGGGGCTCCTACAATGAGCAGTTCTTC. It is translated as CASSSPGGSYNEQFF.

J is TRBJ2-2 and V is TRBV7-2; 10 bases are a match to TRBD2. V trimming: 4 bases; J trimming: 2 bases; junction bases outside the gene matches: 4. CDR1 and CDR2 (germline): SGHTA, FQGNSA. There are 16 residues in the CDR3. CDR3 in DNA: TGTGCCAGCAGCTCACGGACTAGCGGAAACACCGGGGAGCTGTTTTTT. Translating gives CASSSRTSGNTGELFF.

The V gene is TRBV9, the J gene TRBJ2-3; D is uncertain. Germline V gives CDR1 SGDLS, CDR2 YYNGEE. Trimming shortened V by 0 bases and J by 0 bases, and 17 bases separated the two germline ends. CDR3 length equals 18 residues. DNA of the CDR3: TGTGCCAGCAGCGTAGGGTTAGGTCAGGCCCGTAGCACAGATACGCAGTATTTT. Its protein is CASSVGLGQARSTDTQYF. Filled out from reference TRBV9 and TRBJ2-3, the complete variable domain reads DSGVTQTPKHLITATGQRVTLRCSPRSGDLSVYWYQQSLDQGLQFLIQYYNGEERAKGNILERFSAQQFPDLHSELNLSSLELGDSALYFCASSVGLGQARSTDTQYFGPGTRLTVL.

A few counts support this clone. This sequence joins TRBV18 and TRBJ2-2; tentative D call: TRBD2 (6 bases). CDR1 and CDR2 from the germline V gene are KGHSH and LQKENI. V was pared by 0 bases and J by 1 base, with 9 bases between. CDR3 length: 16 amino acids. This CDR3 reads CASSPPHSGNTGELFF. The CDR3 DNA is TGTGCCAGCTCACCACCGCATAGCGGGAACACCGGGGAGCTGTTTTTT. Using reference TRBV18 and TRBJ2-2 for the parts outside the CDR3, the full variable domain is NAGVMQNPRHLVRRRGQEARLRCSPMKGHSHVYWYRQLPEEGLKFMVYLQKENIIDESGMPKERFSAEFPKEGPSILRIQQVVRGDSAAYFCASSPPHSGNTGELFFGEGSRLTVL.

CDR3 DNA: TGCGCCAGCAGCCAAGATGCGACAGGCTACAATGAGCAGTTCTTC. Encoded protein: CASSQDATGYNEQFF. The V gene is TRBV4-3, the J gene TRBJ2-1; a possible D gene is TRBD1 (6 bases). Germline values: CDR1 LGHNA, CDR2 YSLEER. The CDR3 sequence is 15 residues long. Between the trimmed V and J ends, which lost 0 bases and 3 bases, there was a span of 9 bases.

A single count supports this clone. The V and J genes are TRBV7-2 and TRBJ1-2; D uncertain. From germline, CDR1 is SGHTA and CDR2 FQGNSA. V dropped 3 bases and J dropped 2 bases, with 16 bases sitting between them. The CDR3 has 16 residues. As DNA, the CDR3 is TGTGCCAGCAGCTTCTTGGCGGATACAACAAACTATGGCTACACCTTC. It yields the protein CASSFLADTTNYGYTF.

The genes are TRBV2 and TRBJ1-1, with D perhaps TRBD1 (5 bases). This CDR3 has 13 amino acids. The V end lost 6 bases, the J end lost 5 bases, and 13 bases lay between the germline ends. Germline V gene sequence: CDR1 SNHLY, CDR2 FYNNEI. CDR3 loop: CASRGDSLTEAFF. The CDR3 DNA sequence: TGTGCCAGCAGGGGGGACTCCCTGACTGAAGCTTTCTTT.

CDR3 sequence reads: CASSPRRTGASYGYTF. The CDR3 DNA follows: TGTGCCAGCTCACCTAGACGGACAGGGGCTAGCTATGGCTACACCTTC. This chain connects TRBV18 to TRBJ1-2, with TRBD1 matching 9 bases. This CDR3 comprises 16 residues. Per the germline V gene, CDR1 is KGHSH and CDR2 is LQKENI. With 3 bases clipped from V and 4 bases from J, the junction kept 9 bases outside the gene matches.

V and J are TRBV5-1 and TRBJ1-3; a weak D match, TRBD1 (5 bases). This CDR3 region has 15 residues. V lost 0 bases and J lost 2, with 9 bases in between. Germline V gene sequence: CDR1 SGHRS, CDR2 YFSETQ. The CDR3 DNA sequence: TGCGCCAGCAGCTTGGAGCGGGGGGCTGGAAACACCATATATTTT. Encoded protein: CASSLERGAGNTIYF.

The V gene is TRBV4-1, the J gene TRBJ1-1; D possibly corresponds to TRBD1 (6 bases). From germline, CDR1 is MGHRA and CDR2 YSYEKL. V was cut by 1 base and J by 4 bases, with 13 bases left in between. The CDR3 consists of 15 residues. CDR3 sequence reads: CASSQGTGGRTEAFF. The CDR3 DNA reads as TGCGCCAGCAGCCAAGGAACGGGGGGCCGCACTGAAGCTTTCTTT.